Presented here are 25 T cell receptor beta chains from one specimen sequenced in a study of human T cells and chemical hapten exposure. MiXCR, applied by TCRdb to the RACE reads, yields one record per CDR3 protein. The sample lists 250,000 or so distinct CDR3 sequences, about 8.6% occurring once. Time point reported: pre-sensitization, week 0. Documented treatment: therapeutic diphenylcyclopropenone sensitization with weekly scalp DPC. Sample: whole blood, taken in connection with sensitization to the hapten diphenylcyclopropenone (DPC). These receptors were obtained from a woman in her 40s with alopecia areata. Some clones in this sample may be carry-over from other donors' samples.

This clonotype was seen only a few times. This CDR3 is CASSPTGQAPTNTGELFF. The DNA for the CDR3 is TGTGCCAGCAGCCCGACGGGACAGGCCCCTACCAACACCGGGGAGCTGTTTTTT. The chain recombines TRBV7-3 with TRBJ2-2; TRBD1 matches 8 bases. In germline, CDR1 is SGHTA, CDR2 FQGTGA. The CDR3 has 18 amino acids. Trimming removed 5 bases from V and 2 bases from J; junction bases left unmatched: 13.

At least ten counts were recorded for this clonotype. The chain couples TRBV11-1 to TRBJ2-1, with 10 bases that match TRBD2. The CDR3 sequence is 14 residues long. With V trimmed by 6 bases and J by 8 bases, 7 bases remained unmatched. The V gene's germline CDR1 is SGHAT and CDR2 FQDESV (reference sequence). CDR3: CASSELAGGYEQFF. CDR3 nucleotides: TGTGCCAGCAGTGAGTTAGCGGGAGGATATGAGCAGTTCTTC.

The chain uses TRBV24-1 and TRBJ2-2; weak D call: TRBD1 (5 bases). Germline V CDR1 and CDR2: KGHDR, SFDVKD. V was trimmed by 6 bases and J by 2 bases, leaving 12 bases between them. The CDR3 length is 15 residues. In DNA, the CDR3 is TGTGCCACCAGTCCATCTGACAGAAACACCGGGGAGCTGTTTTTT. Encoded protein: CATSPSDRNTGELFF.

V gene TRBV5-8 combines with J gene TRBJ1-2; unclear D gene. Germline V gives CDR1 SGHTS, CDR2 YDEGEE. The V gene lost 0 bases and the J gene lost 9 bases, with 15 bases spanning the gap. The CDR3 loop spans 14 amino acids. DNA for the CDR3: TGTGCCAGCAGCTTGGTAGCAAAGGGTAGGAGCTACACCTTC. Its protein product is CASSLVAKGRSYTF.

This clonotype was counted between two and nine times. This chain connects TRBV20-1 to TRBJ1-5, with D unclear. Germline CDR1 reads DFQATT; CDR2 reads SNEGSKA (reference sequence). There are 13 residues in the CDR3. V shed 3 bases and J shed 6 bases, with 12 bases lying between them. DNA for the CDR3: TGCAGTGCTAGCGACCGAGAGTCTCAGCCCCAGCATTTT. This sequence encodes CSASDRESQPQHF.

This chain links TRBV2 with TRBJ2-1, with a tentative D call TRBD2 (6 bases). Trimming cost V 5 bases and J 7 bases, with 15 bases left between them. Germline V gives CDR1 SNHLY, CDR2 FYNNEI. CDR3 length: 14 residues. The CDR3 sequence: CASSSGTRSNEQFF. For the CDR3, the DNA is TGTGCCAGCAGTTCCGGGACTCGATCGAATGAGCAGTTCTTC.

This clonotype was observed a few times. The CDR3 loop is CASSQRGVLNTEAFF. As DNA, the CDR3 is TGTGCCAGCAGCCAAAGGGGGGTCCTGAACACTGAAGCTTTCTTT. The chain is built from TRBV3-1 and TRBJ1-1; perhaps TRBD1 as D (6 bases). Trimming stripped 2 bases from V and 0 bases from J, with 10 bases between. Germline assignment: CDR1 LGHDT and CDR2 YNNKEL (reference sequence). CDR3 length: 15 residues. The whole variable domain, remainder taken from reference TRBV3-1 and TRBJ1-1, is DTAVSQTPKYLVTQMGNDKSIKCEQNLGHDTMYWYKQDSKKFLKIMFSYNNKELIINETVPNRFSPKSPDKAHLNLHINSLELGDSAVYFCASSQRGVLNTEAFFGQGTRLTVV.

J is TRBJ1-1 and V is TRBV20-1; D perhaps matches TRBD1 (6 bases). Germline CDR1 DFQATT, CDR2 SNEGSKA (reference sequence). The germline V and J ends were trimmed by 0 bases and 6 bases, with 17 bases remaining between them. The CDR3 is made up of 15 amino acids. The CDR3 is CSARDYGRGNSEAFF. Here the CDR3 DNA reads TGCAGTGCTAGAGATTATGGCAGGGGTAATTCTGAAGCTTTCTTT.

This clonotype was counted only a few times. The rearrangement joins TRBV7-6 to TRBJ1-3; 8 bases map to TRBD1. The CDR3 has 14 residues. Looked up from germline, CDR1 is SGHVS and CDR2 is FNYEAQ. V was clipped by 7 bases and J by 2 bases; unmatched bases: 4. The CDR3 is CASKPTGAGNTIYF. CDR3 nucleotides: TGTGCCAGCAAGCCGACAGGGGCTGGAAACACCATATATTTT.

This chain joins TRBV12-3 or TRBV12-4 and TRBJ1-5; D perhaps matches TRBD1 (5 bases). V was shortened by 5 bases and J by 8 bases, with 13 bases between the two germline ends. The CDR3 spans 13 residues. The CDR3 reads CASSRNGGEPQHF. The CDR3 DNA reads TGTGCCAGCAGTCGAAACGGAGGGGAGCCCCAGCATTTT.

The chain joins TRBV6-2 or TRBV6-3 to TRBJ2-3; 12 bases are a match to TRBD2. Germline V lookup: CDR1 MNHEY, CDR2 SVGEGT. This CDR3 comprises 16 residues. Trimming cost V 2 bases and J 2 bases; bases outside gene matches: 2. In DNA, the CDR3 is TGTGCCAGCAGTTACGGACTAGCGGGACCCACAGATACGCAGTATTTT. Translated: CASSYGLAGPTDTQYF.

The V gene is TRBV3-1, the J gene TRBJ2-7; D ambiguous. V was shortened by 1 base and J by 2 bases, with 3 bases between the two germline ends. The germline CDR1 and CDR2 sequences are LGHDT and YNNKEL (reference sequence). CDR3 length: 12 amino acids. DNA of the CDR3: TGTGCCAGCAGCCAAGTCCCCTACGAGCAGTACTTC. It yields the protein CASSQVPYEQYF.

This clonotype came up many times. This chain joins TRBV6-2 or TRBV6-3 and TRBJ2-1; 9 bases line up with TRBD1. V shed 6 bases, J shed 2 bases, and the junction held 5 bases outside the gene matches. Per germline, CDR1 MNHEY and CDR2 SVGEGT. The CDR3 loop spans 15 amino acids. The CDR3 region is CASRKGTGPYNEQFF. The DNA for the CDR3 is TGTGCCAGCAGAAAGGGGACAGGGCCCTACAATGAGCAGTTCTTC.

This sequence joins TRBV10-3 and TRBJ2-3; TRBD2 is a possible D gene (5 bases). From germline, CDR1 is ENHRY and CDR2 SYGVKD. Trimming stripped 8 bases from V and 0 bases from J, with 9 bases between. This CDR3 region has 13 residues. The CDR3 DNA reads TGTGCCATCTGGAGCGGTAGCACAGATACGCAGTATTTT. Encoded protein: CAIWSGSTDTQYF.

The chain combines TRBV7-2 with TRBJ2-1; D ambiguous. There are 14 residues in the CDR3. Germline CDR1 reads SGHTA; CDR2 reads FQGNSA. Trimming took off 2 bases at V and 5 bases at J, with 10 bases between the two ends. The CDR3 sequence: CASSLRVLHNEQFF. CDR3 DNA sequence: TGTGCCAGCAGCTTACGGGTCCTCCACAATGAGCAGTTCTTC.

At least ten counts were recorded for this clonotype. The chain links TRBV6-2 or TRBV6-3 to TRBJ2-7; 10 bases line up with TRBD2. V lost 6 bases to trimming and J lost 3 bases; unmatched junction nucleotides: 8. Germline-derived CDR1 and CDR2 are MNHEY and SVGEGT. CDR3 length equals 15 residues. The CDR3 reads CASRDPGLASYEQYF. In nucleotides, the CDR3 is TGTGCCAGCAGGGATCCGGGACTAGCGAGCTACGAGCAGTACTTC.

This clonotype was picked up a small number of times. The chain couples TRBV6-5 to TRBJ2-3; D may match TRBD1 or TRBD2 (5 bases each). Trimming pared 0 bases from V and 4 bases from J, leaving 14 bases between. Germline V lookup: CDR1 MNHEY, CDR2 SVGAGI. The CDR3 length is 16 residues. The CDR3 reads CASSYSMGQGADTQYF. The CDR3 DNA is TGTGCCAGCAGTTACTCGATGGGTCAGGGAGCAGATACGCAGTATTTT.

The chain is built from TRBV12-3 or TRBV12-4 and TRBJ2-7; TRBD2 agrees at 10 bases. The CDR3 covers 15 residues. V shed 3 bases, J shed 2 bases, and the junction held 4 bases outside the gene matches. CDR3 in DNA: TGTGCCAGCAGTTTTTTAGCGGGAGGACCCTACGAGCAGTACTTC. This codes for CASSFLAGGPYEQYF.

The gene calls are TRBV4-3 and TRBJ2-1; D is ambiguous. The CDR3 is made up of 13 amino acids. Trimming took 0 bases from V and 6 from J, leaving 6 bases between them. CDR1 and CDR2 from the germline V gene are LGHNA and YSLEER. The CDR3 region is CASSQEASNEQFF. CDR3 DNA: TGCGCCAGCAGCCAAGAGGCGAGCAATGAGCAGTTCTTC.

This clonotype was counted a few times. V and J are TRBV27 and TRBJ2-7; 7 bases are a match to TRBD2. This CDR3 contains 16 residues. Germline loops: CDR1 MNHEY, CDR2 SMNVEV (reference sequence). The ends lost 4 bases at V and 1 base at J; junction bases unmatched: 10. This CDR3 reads CASSSPGGRVSYEQYF. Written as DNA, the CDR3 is TGTGCCAGCAGTTCCCCCGGAGGGAGGGTATCCTACGAGCAGTACTTC.

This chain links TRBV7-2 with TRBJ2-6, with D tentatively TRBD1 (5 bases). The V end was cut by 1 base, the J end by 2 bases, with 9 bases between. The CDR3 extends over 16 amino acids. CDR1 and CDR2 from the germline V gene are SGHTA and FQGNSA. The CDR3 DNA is TGTGCCAGCAGCTTAGTTGGGGCCCCTGGGGCCAACGTCCTGACTTTC. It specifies CASSLVGAPGANVLTF.

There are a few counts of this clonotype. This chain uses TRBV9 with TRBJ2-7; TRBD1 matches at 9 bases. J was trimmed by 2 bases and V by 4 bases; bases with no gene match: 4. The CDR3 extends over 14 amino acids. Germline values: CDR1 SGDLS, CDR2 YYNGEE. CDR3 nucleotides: TGTGCCAGCAGCATGGACAGGGGCGCCTACGAGCAGTACTTC. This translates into CASSMDRGAYEQYF.

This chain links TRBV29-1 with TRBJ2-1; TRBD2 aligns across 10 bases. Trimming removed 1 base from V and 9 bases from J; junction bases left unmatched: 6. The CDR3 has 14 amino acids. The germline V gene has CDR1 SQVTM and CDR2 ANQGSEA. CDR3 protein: CSVEVLAGDSEQFF. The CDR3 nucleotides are TGCAGCGTTGAAGTCCTAGCGGGAGACAGTGAGCAGTTCTTC.

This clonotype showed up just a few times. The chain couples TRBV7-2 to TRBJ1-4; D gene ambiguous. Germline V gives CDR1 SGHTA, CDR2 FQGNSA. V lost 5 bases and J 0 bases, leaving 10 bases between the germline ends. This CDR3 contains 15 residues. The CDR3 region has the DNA TGTGCCAGCAGCCCTCGCCCCGCAACTAATGAAAAACTGTTTTTT. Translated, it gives CASSPRPATNEKLFF.

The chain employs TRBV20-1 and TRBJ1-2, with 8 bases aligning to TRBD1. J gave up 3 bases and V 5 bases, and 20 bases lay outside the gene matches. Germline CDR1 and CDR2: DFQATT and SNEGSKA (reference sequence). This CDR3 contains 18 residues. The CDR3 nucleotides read TGCAGTGCTCCACAAGGGGGGACAGGAGCTCTAGGATACTATGGCTACACCTTC. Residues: CSAPQGGTGALGYYGYTF.